This TCR beta chain is drawn from a study of OX40 agonist ivuxolimab in advanced cancers. As for the study in general: Patients were dosed with the agonistic anti-OX40 (CD134) antibody ivuxolimab.

This CDR3 has 10 residues. In germline, CDR1 is SGDLS, CDR2 YYNGEE. V lost 3 bases and J lost 6, with 4 bases in between. TCRdb's table, derived via immunoSEQ multiplex PCR, lists solely in-frame clones and lacks some. In the table there are 22,000 or so clones, about four fifths of which are singletons. The J gene is TRBJ2-7, the V gene TRBV9, with no clear D. The sequence was collected from an adult with an advanced solid tumor such as melanoma, head and neck, liver or kidney cancer. Sample: CD4+ or CD8+ T cells sorted from blood, taken in a trial of the OX40 agonist ivuxolimab. The DNA for the CDR3 is TGTGCCAGCAGCGGAAGCGAGCAGTACTTC. This gives the protein CASSGSEQYF. Drawing the rest from reference TRBV9 and TRBJ2-7, the complete variable domain is DSGVTQTPKHLITATGQRVTLRCSPRSGDLSVYWYQQSLDQGLQFLIQYYNGEERAKGNILERFSAQQFPDLHSELNLSSLELGDSALYFCASSGSEQYFGPGTRLTVT.